This TCR beta chain came from a study of cytomegalovirus exposure and HLA in healthy donors. For the study at large: Assignment to the Caucasian-associated ancestry cluster applied to over 70% of the approximately 380 genotyped donors.

Germline-derived CDR1 and CDR2 are SNHLY and FYNNEI. Trimming took 2 bases from V and 4 from J, leaving 8 bases between them. The CDR3 sequence is 13 residues long. Points on this clone: Its target is unknown.

A multiplex PCR was run with 60 Vbeta primers and 13 Jbeta primers. Clones were sequenced by immunoSEQ multiplex PCR, and TCRdb holds only the in-frame ones, with some missing. The sample shows about 150,000 clones, about 64% of them seen only once. Study findings and constraints: About 87% or about 30% of the time was how often most TCR beta V segments were productive, according to an earlier analysis. Investigators reported 150 to 200 TCR beta chains as tied to cytomegalovirus.

The receptor was isolated from a man aged 60 to 75 in good health and CMV-seronegative. This chain links TRBV2 with TRBJ1-1, with a tentative D call TRBD1 (5 bases). The sequencing input was PBMCs. The CDR3 protein is CASSELGGTEAFF. CDR3 nucleotides: TGTGCCAGCAGTGAACTGGGGGGCACTGAAGCTTTCTTT.